The entry that follows covers one T cell receptor beta chain sequence. The specificity of this receptor is unknown. Qualities for individual bases were not recorded, and no much larger clone is one base off. The CDR3 regions of human TCRbeta chains were analyzed by immunosequencing. The study's own analysis went as follows. Repertoire TCRs were matched against a reference library of SARS-CoV-2-specific TCRs generated with the MIRA antigen-specificity platform. Breadth was defined as the fraction of unique TCRs that were SARS-CoV-2-associated. Depth was defined as the fraction of total T cells that were SARS-CoV-2-associated. Using the MIRA data, each spike-specific TCR was assigned both to the spike region to which the TCR was reactive and to a CD4 or CD8 class. Log10-transformed breadth and depth values were compared by one-way ANOVA with Sidak's multiple comparisons tests. TCRdb obtained this table from immuneACCESS and retained in-frame rearrangements with V and J assigned. These tables miss some clones; where compared with another copy, unresolved V genes account for less than half of the shortfall, and the remainder is unexplained. Clonal size and the V and J genes are those of that table, whereas D and trimming came from the DNA. In all, the sample holds 160,000 or so clones, and roughly nine tenths of those were seen once. The top ten constitute 1.5% to 2% of the sample.

In the paper's terms, the time point label means: baseline before first vaccination. Vaccinee samples came from UK trials COV001 and COV002, including a single-blind randomized controlled phase 2/3 trial of AZD1222 (ChAdOx1 nCoV-19) in healthy adults. For TCRbeta chain sequencing, PBMC samples were collected from trial participants at day 0 and at day 28 after the second dose. The data are from a study of T cell responses to AZD1222 COVID-19 vaccine (dated by TCRdb to the early 2020s). At the level of the whole study: AZD1222 recipients whose second dose came at about 4 weeks and those whose second dose came at about 12 weeks were combined into one group, since spike-specific TCR depth and breadth did not differ between the two schedules. A total of more than 230 trial participants underwent TCR sequencing, of whom about 210 had received two doses of AZD1222 and around 25 had received two doses of the MenACWY control vaccine. Trial participants were enrolled by age into subgroups of 18-55, 56-69 and 70-plus years, and around 150, 28 and 57 TCR-sequenced participants, respectively, were included in these subgroups. What the study reported, not specific to this receptor: Only six or seven AZD1222 recipients were SARS-CoV-2 seropositive at baseline, limiting conclusions about previously exposed vaccinees. Because no day 14 peak-response samples were available, repertoires were characterized only after the peak T cell response. In the small 56-69-year group, the increase in depth fell short of significance, most likely because of low power. Participants were mostly white British and included more females than males, and it was suggested by the authors that clonal diversity may have been underestimated. After two AZD1222 doses, spike-specific TCR breadth and depth were significantly higher than at day 0 and than in MenACWY recipients. CD4 TCRs associated with the vaccine covered the entire spike protein, and the dominant responses were in regions 160-218 and 743-854. Reportedly, close to half of the unique spike-specific TCRs recognized epitopes lying outside the regions that are mutated in the B.1.351 and B.1.1.7 variants.

Relative to germline, V is 2 bases shorter and J is 0 bases shorter, with 23 bases between their ends. The CDR1 and CDR2 encoded by the germline V gene are LGHNT and FRNRAP. The CDR3 measures 20 amino acids from cysteine to phenylalanine. The sequence is cut down to CDR3 DNA, 60 bases in frame from base 1. The sequence derives from an adult in good health. Specimen: peripheral blood, collected on day 0 of AZD1222 vaccination. The chain is assembled from TRBV12-5 and TRBJ2-1; no D gene call is confident. The DNA is as follows: TGTGCTAGTGGTTTGTTTGGGAAGGATCAAGTAGGCGTCTCCTACAATGAGCAGTTCTTC. Its protein reads: CASGLFGKDQVGVSYNEQFF.